The entry below gives a single T cell receptor (beta chain) sequence along with its context. Together with a sample-barcoded 5' primer, a J-beta primer mix was included in a second PCR lasting roughly 6 to 12 cycles. TCRdb called the 5' RACE reads again in MiXCR, with one record for every CDR3 protein. The repertoire holds 600,000 to 1,000,000 distinct CDR3 sequences, 25% seen once, with roughly 3.8% in the top ten. This record belongs to a study of blood T cells in healthy people across ages. CDR3 length: 17 amino acids. Germline lookup yields CDR1 MDHEN and CDR2 SYDVKM. V lost 3 bases, J lost 5 bases, and 10 bases stayed unmatched. These data were also reused for a study on T cells of mothers and their children. Turning to that study: Compared with unrelated pairs, related mother-child pairs had slightly higher, non-significant overlap.

The V gene is TRBV28, the J gene TRBJ2-3; TRBD1 agrees at 11 bases. The TCR originated in a boy younger than 18 in good health. The sequencing input was blood. The CDR3 sequence: CASSLWTGGAGGDTQYF. The CDR3 nucleotides read TGTGCCAGCAGTTTGTGGACAGGGGGCGCCGGGGGAGATACGCAGTATTTT. Looking up the rest from reference TRBV28 and TRBJ2-3 gives the full variable domain: DVKVTQSSRYLVKRTGEKVFLECVQDMDHENMFWYRQDPGLGLRLIYFSYDVKMKEKGDIPEGYSVSREKKERFSLILESASTNQTSMYLCASSLWTGGAGGDTQYFGPGTRLTVL.